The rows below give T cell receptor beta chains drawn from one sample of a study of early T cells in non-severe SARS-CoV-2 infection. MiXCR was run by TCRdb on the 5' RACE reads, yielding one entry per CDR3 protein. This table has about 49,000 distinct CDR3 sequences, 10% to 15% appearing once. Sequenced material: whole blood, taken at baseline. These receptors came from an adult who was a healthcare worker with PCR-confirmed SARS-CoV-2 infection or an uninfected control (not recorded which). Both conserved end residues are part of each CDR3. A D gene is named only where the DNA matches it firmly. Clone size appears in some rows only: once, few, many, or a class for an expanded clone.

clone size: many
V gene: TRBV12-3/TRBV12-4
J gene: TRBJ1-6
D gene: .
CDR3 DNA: TGTGCCAGCAGTTTAGCGCGGGTACTTTTAAATTCACCCCTCCACTTT
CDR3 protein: CASSLARVLLNSPLHF

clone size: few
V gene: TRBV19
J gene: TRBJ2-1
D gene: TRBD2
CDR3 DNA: TGTGCCAGTACCCGAGGGGGGCGGACTAGCGGGAGCTATGAGCAGTTCTTC
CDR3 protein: CASTRGGRTSGSYEQFF

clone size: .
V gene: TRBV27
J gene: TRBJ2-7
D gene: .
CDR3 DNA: TGTGCCAGCAGTTCCGACAGGTTTTTCTACGAGCAGTACTTC
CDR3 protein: CASSSDRFFYEQYF

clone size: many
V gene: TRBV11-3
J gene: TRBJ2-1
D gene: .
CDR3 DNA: TGTGCCAGCAGCTTGGCCCGGACAGAGAATGAGCAGTTCTTC
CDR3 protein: CASSLARTENEQFF

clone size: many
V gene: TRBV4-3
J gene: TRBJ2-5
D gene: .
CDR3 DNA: TGCGCCAGCAGCCAAGATCTGAGGGTACAGACCCAGTACTTC
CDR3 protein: CASSQDLRVQTQYF

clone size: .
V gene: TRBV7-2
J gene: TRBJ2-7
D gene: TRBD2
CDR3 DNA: TGTGCCAGCAGCCCTACTAGCGGGAGGGCCCTCTACGAGCAGTACTTC
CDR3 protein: CASSPTSGRALYEQYF

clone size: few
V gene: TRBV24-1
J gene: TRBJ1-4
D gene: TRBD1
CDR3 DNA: TGTGCCACCAGTGACTCGCGGACAGGGAGGAAAGAAAAACTGTTTTTT
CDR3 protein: CATSDSRTGRKEKLFF

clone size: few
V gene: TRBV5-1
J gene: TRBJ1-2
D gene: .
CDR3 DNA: TGCGCCAGCGCGTTCCCTAAGTCGGGGAACTATGGCTACACCTTC
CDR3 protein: CASAFPKSGNYGYTF

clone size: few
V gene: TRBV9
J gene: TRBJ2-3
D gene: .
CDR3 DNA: TGTGCCAGCAGCGTACAGCGGTCCACAGATACGCAGTATTTT
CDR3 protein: CASSVQRSTDTQYF

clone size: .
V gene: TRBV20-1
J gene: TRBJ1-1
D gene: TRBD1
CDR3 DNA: TGCAGTGCAAGCAGACAGGGAACGAACACTGAAGCTTTCTTT
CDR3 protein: CSASRQGTNTEAFF

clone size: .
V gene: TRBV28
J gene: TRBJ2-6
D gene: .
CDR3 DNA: TGTGCCAGCAAACAGGCCAGCTCTGGGGCCAACGTCCTGACTTTC
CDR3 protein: CASKQASSGANVLTF

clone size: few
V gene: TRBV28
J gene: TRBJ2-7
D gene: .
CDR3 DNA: TGTGCCAGCAGCCACCCCTACGAGCAGTACTTC
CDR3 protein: CASSHPYEQYF

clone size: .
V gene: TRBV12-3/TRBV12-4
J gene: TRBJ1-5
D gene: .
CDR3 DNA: TGTGCCAGCAGCCCGGACACTAGCAATCAGCCCCAGCATTTT
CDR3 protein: CASSPDTSNQPQHF

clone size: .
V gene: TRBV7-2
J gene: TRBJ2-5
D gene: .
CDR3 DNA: TGTGCCAGCAGTCCCGGCCTTAGATTACCCCAGTACTTC
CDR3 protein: CASSPGLRLPQYF

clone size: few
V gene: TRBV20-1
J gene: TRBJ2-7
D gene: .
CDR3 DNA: TGCAGTGTCCCAATTCGAATTCAGGGCGGCGAGCAGTACTTC
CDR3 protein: CSVPIRIQGGEQYF

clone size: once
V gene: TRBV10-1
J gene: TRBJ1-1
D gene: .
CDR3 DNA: TGCGCCAGCAGCGAGGGAAGTGGAACTGAAGCTTTCTTT
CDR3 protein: CASSEGSGTEAFF